A single T cell receptor beta chain is shown here with its context. Individuals selected for sequencing had exhibited CD8+CD57+ cell expansion on flow cytometry. This CDR3 is 14 amino acids long. Per germline, CDR1 SGHVS and CDR2 FNYEAQ. V lost 1 base and J lost 0, with 6 bases in between. CDR3 and TCR beta VDJ profiling relied on genomic DNA as the template. One entry per CDR3 protein, called by TCRdb with MiXCR from the reads. The sample holds roughly 120,000 distinct CDR3 sequences, 58% seen once. This specimen belongs to a study of CD8+CD57+ T cells in acquired aplastic anemia. The gene calls are TRBV7-6 and TRBJ1-1; unclear D gene. The receptor's source is a human donor with aplastic anemia. The material sequenced was sorted CD4+, CD8+, or CD8+CD57+ T cells (not recorded which) from PBMCs. CDR3 in DNA: TGTGCCAGCAGCTTAGAGACCCTGAACACTGAAGCTTTCTTT. Its translation is CASSLETLNTEAFF.